This T cell receptor (beta chain) was sequenced for a study of cytomegalovirus exposure and HLA in healthy donors. Germline-derived CDR1 and CDR2 are SEHNR and FQNEAQ (reference sequence). Trimming took 1 base from V and 1 from J; bases not matched to a gene: 5. The CDR3 is made up of 17 amino acids. This PCR relied on a set of 60 Vbeta primers and 13 Jbeta primers. Clones were sequenced by immunoSEQ multiplex PCR, and TCRdb holds only the in-frame ones, with some missing. The sample contains roughly 100,000 clones, roughly 15% of which appear only once. Broader study findings: DRB1 showed the most TCR associations and HLA-C the fewest in a later analysis, as rates varied by HLA locus. Rare sequences made up most TCRs, while some public TCRs were found in many donors.

Worth noting for this clone: What it binds is not known.

The TCR comes from a female donor in good health and CMV-seronegative. Sequenced input: PBMCs. V usage is TRBV7-9 and J usage is TRBJ2-5; 11 nucleotides match TRBD1. The CDR3 reads CASSLVGTGGIQETQYF. The CDR3 DNA follows: TGTGCCAGCAGCTTAGTCGGGACAGGGGGTATCCAAGAGACCCAGTACTTC.